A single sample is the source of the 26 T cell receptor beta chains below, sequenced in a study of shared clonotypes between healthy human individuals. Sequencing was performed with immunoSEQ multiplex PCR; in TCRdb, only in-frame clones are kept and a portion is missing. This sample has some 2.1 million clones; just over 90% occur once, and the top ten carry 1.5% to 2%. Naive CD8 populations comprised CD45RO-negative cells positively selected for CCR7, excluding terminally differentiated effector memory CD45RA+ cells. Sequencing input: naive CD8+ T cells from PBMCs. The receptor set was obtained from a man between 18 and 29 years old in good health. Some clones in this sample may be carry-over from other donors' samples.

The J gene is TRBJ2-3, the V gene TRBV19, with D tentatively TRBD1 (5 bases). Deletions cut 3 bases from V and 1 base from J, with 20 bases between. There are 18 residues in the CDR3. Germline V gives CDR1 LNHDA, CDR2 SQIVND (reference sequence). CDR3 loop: CASSMDKEGLGGTDTQYF. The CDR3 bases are TGTGCCAGTAGTATGGACAAGGAAGGTCTTGGTGGCACAGATACGCAGTATTTT.

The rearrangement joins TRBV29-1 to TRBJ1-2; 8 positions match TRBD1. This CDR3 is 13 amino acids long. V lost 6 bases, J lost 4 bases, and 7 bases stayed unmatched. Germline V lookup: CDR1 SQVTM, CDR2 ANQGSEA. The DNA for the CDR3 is TGCAGCGTCCGACAGGGGACGGTCTATGGCTACACCTTC. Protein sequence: CSVRQGTVYGYTF.

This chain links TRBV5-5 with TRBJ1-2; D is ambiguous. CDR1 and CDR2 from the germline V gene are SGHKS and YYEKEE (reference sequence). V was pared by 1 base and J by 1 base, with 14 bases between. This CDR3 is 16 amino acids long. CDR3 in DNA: TGTGCCAGCAGCTTGAGTTGGGCACCGGTTAACTATGGCTACACCTTC. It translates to CASSLSWAPVNYGYTF.

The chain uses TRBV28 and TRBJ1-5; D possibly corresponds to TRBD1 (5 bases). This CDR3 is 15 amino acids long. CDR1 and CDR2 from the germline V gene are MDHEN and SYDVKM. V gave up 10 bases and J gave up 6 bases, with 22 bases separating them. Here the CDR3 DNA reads TGTGCCACCCAACCGGCGGGGGGGGACGGTCAGCCCCAGCATTTT. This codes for CATQPAGGDGQPQHF.

This CDR3 reads CASSYLNNSPLHF. The CDR3 DNA reads TGTGCCAGCAGTTACCTAAATAATTCACCCCTCCACTTT. V and J are TRBV6-6 and TRBJ1-6, with no clear D. V lost 2 bases and J 5 bases, leaving 4 bases between the germline ends. The V gene's germline CDR1 is MNHNY and CDR2 SVGAGI (reference sequence). This CDR3 region has 13 residues.

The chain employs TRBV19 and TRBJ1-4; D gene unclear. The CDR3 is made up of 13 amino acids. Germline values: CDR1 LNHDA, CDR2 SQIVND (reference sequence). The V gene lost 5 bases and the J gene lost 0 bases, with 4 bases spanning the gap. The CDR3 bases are TGTGCCAGTAGTGTGGCAACTAATGAAAAACTGTTTTTT. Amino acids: CASSVATNEKLFF.

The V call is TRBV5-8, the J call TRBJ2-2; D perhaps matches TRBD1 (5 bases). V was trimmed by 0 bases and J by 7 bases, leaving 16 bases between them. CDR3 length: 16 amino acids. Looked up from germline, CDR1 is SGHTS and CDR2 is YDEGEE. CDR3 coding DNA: TGTGCCAGCAGCTTGGAGGCACGTGGGGCCGGCGGGGAGCTGTTTTTT. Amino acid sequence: CASSLEARGAGGELFF.

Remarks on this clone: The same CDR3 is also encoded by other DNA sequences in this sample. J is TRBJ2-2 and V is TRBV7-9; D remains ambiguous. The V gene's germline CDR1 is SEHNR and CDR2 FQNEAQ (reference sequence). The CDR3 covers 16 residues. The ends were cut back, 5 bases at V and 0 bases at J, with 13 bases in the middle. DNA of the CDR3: TGTGCCAGCAGCCTCCCAGGACCTTCGAACACCGGGGAGCTGTTTTTT. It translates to CASSLPGPSNTGELFF.

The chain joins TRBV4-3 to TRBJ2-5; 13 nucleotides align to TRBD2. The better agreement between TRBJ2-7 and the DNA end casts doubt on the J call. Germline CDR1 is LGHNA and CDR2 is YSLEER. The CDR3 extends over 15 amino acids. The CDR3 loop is CASSQTGLAGYEQYF. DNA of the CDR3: TGCGCCAGCAGCCAGACGGGACTAGCGGGATACGAGCAGTACTTC.

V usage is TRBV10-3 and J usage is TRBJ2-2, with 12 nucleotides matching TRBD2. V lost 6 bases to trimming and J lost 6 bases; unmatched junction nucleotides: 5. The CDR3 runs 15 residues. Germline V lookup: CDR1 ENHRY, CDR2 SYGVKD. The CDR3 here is CAISGLAGQAGELFF. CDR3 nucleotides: TGTGCCATCAGCGGACTAGCGGGACAGGCCGGGGAGCTGTTTTTT.

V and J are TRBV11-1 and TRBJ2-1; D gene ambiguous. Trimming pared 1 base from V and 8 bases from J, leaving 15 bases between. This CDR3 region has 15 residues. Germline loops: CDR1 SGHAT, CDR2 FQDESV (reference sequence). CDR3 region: CASSLGSRASDEQFF. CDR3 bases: TGTGCCAGCAGCTTAGGGAGCCGAGCAAGCGATGAGCAGTTCTTC.

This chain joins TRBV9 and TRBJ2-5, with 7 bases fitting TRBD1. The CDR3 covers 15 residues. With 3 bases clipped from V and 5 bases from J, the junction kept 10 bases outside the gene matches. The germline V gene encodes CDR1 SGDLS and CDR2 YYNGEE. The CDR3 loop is CASSALTGAGETQYF. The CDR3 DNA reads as TGTGCCAGCAGCGCCCTAACAGGGGCGGGCGAGACCCAGTACTTC.

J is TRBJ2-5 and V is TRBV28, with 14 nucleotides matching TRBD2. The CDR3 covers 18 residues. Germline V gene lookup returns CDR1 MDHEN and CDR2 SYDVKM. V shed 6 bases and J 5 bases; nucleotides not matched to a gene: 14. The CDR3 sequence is CASSLPTRTSGRRETQYF. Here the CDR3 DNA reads TGTGCCAGCAGCCTACCCACTAGGACTAGCGGGAGGAGGGAGACCCAGTACTTC.

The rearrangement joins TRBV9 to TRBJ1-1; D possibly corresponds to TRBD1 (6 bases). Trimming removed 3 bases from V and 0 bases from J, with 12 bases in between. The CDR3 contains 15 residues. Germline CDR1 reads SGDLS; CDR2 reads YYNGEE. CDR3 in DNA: TGTGCCAGCAGCGGGTACAGGGATATGAACACTGAAGCTTTCTTT. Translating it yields CASSGYRDMNTEAFF.

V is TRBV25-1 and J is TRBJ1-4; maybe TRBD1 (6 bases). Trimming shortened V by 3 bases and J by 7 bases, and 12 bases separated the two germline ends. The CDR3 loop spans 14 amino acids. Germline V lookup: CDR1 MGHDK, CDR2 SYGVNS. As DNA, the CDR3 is TGTGCCAGCAGTGACAGGGAAGGGGGTGAAAAACTGTTTTTT. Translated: CASSDREGGEKLFF.

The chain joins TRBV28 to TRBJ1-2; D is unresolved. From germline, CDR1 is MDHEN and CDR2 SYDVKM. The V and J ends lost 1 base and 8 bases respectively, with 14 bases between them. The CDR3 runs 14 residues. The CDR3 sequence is CASSLLAQHWGYTF. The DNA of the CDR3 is TGTGCCAGCAGTTTATTGGCCCAACACTGGGGCTACACCTTC.

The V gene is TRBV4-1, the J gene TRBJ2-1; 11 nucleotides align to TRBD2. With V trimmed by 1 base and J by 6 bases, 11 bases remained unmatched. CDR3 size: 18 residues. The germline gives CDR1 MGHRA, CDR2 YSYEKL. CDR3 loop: CASSQVPGTSGPFNEQFF. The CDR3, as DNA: TGCGCCAGCAGCCAAGTTCCCGGGACTAGCGGACCTTTCAATGAGCAGTTCTTC.

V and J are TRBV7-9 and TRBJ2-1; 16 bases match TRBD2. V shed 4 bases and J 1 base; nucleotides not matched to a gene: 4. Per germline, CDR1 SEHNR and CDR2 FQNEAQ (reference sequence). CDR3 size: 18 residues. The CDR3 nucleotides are TGTGCCAGCAGCTGGGGACTAGCGGGAGGGAGGTCCTACAATGAGCAGTTCTTC. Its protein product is CASSWGLAGGRSYNEQFF.

The CDR3 here is CASRRTASSGANVLTF. In DNA, the CDR3 is TGTGCCAGCAGAAGAACAGCCTCCTCTGGGGCCAACGTCCTGACTTTC. V is TRBV5-4 and J is TRBJ2-6; D gene uncertain. This CDR3 has 16 amino acids. Germline V lookup: CDR1 SGHNT, CDR2 YYREEE (reference sequence). V was cut by 5 bases and J by 0 bases, with 12 bases left in between.

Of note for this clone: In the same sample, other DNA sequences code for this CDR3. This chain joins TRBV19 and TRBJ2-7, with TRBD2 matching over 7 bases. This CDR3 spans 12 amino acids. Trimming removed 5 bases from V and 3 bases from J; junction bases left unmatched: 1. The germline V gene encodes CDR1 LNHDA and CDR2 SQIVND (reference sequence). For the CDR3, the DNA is TGTGCCAGTAGTCCTAGCGGCTACGAGCAGTACTTC. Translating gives CASSPSGYEQYF. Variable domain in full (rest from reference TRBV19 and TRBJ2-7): DGGITQSPKYLFRKEGQNVTLSCEQNLNHDAMYWYRQDPGQGLRLIYYSQIVNDFQKGDIAEGYSVSREKKESFPLTVTSAQKNPTAFYLCASSPSGYEQYFGPGTRLTVT.

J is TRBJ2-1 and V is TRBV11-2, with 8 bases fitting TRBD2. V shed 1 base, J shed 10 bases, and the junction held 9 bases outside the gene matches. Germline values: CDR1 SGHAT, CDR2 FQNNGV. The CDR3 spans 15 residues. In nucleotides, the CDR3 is TGTGCCAGCAGCTTAGTACCAGCGGGAGTGGTAGAGCAGTTCTTC. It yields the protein CASSLVPAGVVEQFF.

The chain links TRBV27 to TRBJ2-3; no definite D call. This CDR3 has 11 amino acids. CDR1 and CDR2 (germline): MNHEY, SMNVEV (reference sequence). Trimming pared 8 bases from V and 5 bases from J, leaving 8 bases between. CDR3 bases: TGTGCCAGCCGCCAATTAGATACGCAGTATTTT. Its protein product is CASRQLDTQYF.

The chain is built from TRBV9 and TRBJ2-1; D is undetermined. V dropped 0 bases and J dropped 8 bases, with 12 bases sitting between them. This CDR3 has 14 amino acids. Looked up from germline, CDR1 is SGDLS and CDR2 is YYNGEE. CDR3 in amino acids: CASSVEAPIHEQFF. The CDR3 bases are TGTGCCAGCAGCGTAGAGGCCCCAATCCATGAGCAGTTCTTC.

CDR3: CASSPGWAYEQYF. CDR3 DNA: TGTGCCAGCAGTCCCGGGTGGGCCTACGAGCAGTACTTC. V and J are TRBV27 and TRBJ2-7; no clear D gene. This CDR3 comprises 13 residues. The V end was cut by 5 bases, the J end by 2 bases, with 10 bases between. Germline V gene lookup returns CDR1 MNHEY and CDR2 SMNVEV (reference sequence).

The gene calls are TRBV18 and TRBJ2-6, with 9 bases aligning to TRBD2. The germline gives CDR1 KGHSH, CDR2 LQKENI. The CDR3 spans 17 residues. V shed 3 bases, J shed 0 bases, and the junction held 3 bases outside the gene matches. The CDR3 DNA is TGTGCCAGCTCACCGCTAGCGGGACTCTCTGGGGCCAACGTCCTGACTTTC. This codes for CASSPLAGLSGANVLTF.

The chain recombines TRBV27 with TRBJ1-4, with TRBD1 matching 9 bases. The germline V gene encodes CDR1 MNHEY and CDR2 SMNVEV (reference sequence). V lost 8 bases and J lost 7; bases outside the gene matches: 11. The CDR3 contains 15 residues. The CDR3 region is CASAARDRVIEKLFF. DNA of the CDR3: TGTGCCAGCGCCGCCCGGGACAGGGTCATTGAAAAACTGTTTTTT. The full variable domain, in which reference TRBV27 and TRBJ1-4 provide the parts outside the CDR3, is EAQVTQNPRYLITVTGKKLTVTCSQNMNHEYMSWYRQDPGLGLRQIYYSMNVEVTDKGDVPEGYKVSRKEKRNFPLILESPSPNQTSLYFCASAARDRVIEKLFFGSGTQLSVL.